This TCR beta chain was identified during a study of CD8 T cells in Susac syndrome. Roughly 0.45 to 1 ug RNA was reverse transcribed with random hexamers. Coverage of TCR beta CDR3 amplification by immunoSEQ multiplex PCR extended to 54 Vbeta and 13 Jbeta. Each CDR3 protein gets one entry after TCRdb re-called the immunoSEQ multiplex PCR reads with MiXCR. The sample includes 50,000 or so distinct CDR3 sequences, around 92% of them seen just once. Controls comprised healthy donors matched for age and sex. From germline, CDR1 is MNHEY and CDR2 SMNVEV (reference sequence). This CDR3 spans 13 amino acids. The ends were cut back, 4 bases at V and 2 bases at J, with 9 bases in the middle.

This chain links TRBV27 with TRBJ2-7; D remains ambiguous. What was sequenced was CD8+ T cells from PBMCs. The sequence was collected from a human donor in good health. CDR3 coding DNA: TGTGCCAGCAGTTGGCAGGTGACCTACGAGCAGTACTTC. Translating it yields CASSWQVTYEQYF.